The rows below give T cell receptor beta chains drawn from one sample of a study of blood T cell repertoires in COVID-19. Measured with immunoSEQ multiplex PCR; TCRdb has only the in-frame clones, and not every one. The sample has around 130,000 clones, roughly nine tenths seen once; the top ten hold about 4.5%. The sample consisted of peripheral blood. The source is a man in his sixties with COVID-19, enrolled during active disease. The conserved cysteine and the conserved F or W are not part of the CDR3 here.

cdr3_aa j_call v_call
ASSLGTVQETQY TRBJ2-5 TRBV5-5
ASSPRQGSTDTQY TRBJ2-3 TRBV18
ASTLTVNYGYT TRBJ1-2 TRBV19
SVEGASGNTIY TRBJ1-3 TRBV29-1
ASSSPPSERPAF TRBJ1-1 TRBV7-6
ASTGDTDTQY TRBJ2-3 TRBV25-1
ASSPGHYTDTQY TRBJ2-3 TRBV13
ASSLAQGGGEQY TRBJ2-7 TRBV7-8
ASTGGAGYGYT TRBJ1-2 TRBV30
ASSSDGTGNSPLH TRBJ1-6 TRBV18